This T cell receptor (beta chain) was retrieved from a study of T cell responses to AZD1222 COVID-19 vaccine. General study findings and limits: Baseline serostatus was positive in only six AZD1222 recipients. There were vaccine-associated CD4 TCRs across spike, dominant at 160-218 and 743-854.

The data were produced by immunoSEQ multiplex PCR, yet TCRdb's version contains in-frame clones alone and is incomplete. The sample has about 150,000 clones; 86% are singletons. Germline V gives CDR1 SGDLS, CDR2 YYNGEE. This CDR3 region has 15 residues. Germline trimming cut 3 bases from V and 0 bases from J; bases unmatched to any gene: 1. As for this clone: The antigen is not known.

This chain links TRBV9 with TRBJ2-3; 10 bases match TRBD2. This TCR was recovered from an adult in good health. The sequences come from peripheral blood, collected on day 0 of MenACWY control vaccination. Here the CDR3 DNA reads TGTGCCAGCAGCGCGACTAGCGGGAGCACAGATACGCAGTATTTT. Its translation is CASSATSGSTDTQYF.